The 30 T cell receptor beta chains given below trace back to one sample, sequenced in a study of cytomegalovirus exposure and HLA in healthy donors. The PCR was carried out with 60 Vbeta primers and 13 Jbeta primers. TCRdb keeps only in-frame clones here, not all; method: immunoSEQ multiplex PCR. The sample shows 200,000 to 250,000 clones, 60% to 80% of them seen only once. The specimen sequenced was PBMCs. The receptor source for this set is a male donor in good health and CMV-seronegative.

This clone was counted between two and nine times. The CDR3: CASSISGRGGNEQFF. CDR3 sequence (DNA): TGTGCCAGTAGTATATCGGGCAGGGGCGGGAATGAGCAGTTCTTC. V gene TRBV19 combines with J gene TRBJ2-1; maybe TRBD1 (6 bases). The germline V gene has CDR1 LNHDA and CDR2 SQIVND (reference sequence). The CDR3 is 15 residues long. Trimming pared 2 bases from V and 7 bases from J, leaving 15 bases between.

V usage is TRBV19 and J usage is TRBJ2-1, with D perhaps matching TRBD2 (7 bases). The CDR3 consists of 16 residues. Between the trimmed V and J ends, which lost 8 bases and 2 bases, there was a span of 19 bases. Germline V gene data show CDR1 as LNHDA and CDR2 as SQIVND (reference sequence). In DNA, the CDR3 is TGTGCCAGTGAGGCGCCTGGGGGGGGGCCCTACAATGAGCAGTTCTTC. This translates into CASEAPGGGPYNEQFF.

This clone showed up just a few times. This chain connects TRBV6-6 to TRBJ1-2, with D possibly TRBD1 on 5 matching bases. Trimming left V 7 bases short and J 2 bases short, with 11 bases between. Per germline, CDR1 MNHNY and CDR2 SVGAGI (reference sequence). This CDR3 is built from 13 residues. In DNA form, the CDR3 reads TGTGCCAGCACCCCGGGACTGAACTATGGCTACACCTTC. As protein: CASTPGLNYGYTF.

The chain joins TRBV6-6 to TRBJ1-1; 7 bases map to TRBD1. Germline lookup yields CDR1 MNHNY and CDR2 SVGAGI (reference sequence). CDR3 length equals 13 residues. The junction had 9 bases not matched to a gene; V was cut back by 8 bases and J by 6 bases. The CDR3 DNA reads as TGTGCCAGCGGATTAAGGGACAGCCCTGAAGCTTTCTTT. Translation gives CASGLRDSPEAFF.

The chain uses TRBV7-3 and TRBJ1-1; 10 bases are shared with TRBD1. This CDR3 contains 14 residues. The V and J ends lost 5 bases and 6 bases, in that order; junction bases with no gene match: 6. The germline gives CDR1 SGHTA, CDR2 FQGTGA. The CDR3: CASSRQGANAEAFF. CDR3 DNA: TGTGCCAGCAGCCGACAGGGGGCCAACGCTGAAGCTTTCTTT.

The chain couples TRBV6-5 to TRBJ1-2, with 8 positions matching TRBD1. This CDR3 contains 15 residues. Germline loops: CDR1 MNHEY, CDR2 SVGAGI. Trimming took 7 bases from V and 7 from J; bases not matched to a gene: 14. CDR3 bases: TGTGCCAGCACCATCTTGCCAGGGGGCGAAAGTGGCTACACCTTC. Translated, it gives CASTILPGGESGYTF.

The chain joins TRBV5-4 to TRBJ2-7; D uncertain. The V and J ends lost 3 bases and 5 bases respectively, with 9 bases between them. The CDR3 covers 12 residues. The germline V gene encodes CDR1 SGHNT and CDR2 YYREEE (reference sequence). Here the CDR3 reads CASSSPLHEQYF. The CDR3 DNA is TGTGCCAGCAGCTCCCCTCTCCACGAGCAGTACTTC.

The chain joins TRBV18 to TRBJ1-1, with a tentative D call TRBD1 (6 bases). The CDR3 loop spans 15 amino acids. V lost 5 bases to trimming and J lost 1 base, with 14 bases between them. Germline V lookup: CDR1 KGHSH, CDR2 LQKENI. The CDR3 DNA is TGTGCCAGCTCATTTTCAGGGGCGAAGAACACTGAAGCTTTCTTT. It translates to CASSFSGAKNTEAFF.

The chain links TRBV2 to TRBJ2-7; 10 bases map to TRBD1. CDR1 and CDR2 (germline): SNHLY, FYNNEI. The J segment lost 2 bases and the V segment lost 5 bases, leaving 3 bases of the junction unmatched. The CDR3 is made up of 14 amino acids. Here the CDR3 reads CASSWTGGPYEQYF. In DNA, the CDR3 is TGTGCCAGCAGTTGGACAGGGGGGCCCTACGAGCAGTACTTC.

The rearrangement uses TRBV7-9 and TRBJ1-1; 7 positions agree with TRBD1. The germline CDR1 and CDR2 sequences are SEHNR and FQNEAQ (reference sequence). The CDR3 is made up of 15 amino acids. J lost 0 bases, V lost 6 bases, and 7 bases had no gene match. The CDR3 loop reads CASSPYRGMNTEAFF. The CDR3 DNA sequence: TGTGCCAGCAGTCCATACAGGGGCATGAACACTGAAGCTTTCTTT. Looking up the rest from reference TRBV7-9 and TRBJ1-1 gives the full variable domain: DTGVSQNPRHKITKRGQNVTFRCDPISEHNRLYWYRQTLGQGPEFLTYFQNEAQLEKSRLLSDRFSAERPKGSFSTLEIQRTEQGDSAMYLCASSPYRGMNTEAFFGQGTRLTVV.

This CDR3 reads CASSIGVGQGYEQYF. As DNA, the CDR3 is TGTGCCAGTAGTATAGGAGTAGGACAGGGCTACGAGCAGTACTTC. The chain combines TRBV19 with TRBJ2-7; TRBD1 aligns across 8 bases. The CDR3 sequence is 15 residues long. Germline CDR1 LNHDA, CDR2 SQIVND (reference sequence). V shed 1 base, J shed 3 bases, and the junction held 5 bases outside the gene matches.

This chain uses TRBV7-8 with TRBJ2-2; 8 nucleotides agree with TRBD2. CDR3 length: 15 residues. Germline CDR1 reads SGHVS; CDR2 reads FQNEAQ. After removal of 3 bases from V and 5 bases from J, the junction contained 5 bases not matched to a gene. The CDR3 protein is CASSLGGRRTGELFF. CDR3 nucleotides: TGTGCCAGCAGCTTGGGCGGGAGGAGGACCGGGGAGCTGTTTTTT.

The genes are TRBV7-9 and TRBJ1-3; D possibly corresponds to TRBD1 (5 bases). V lost 5 bases and J lost 0, with 23 bases in between. This CDR3 is built from 19 residues. The germline gives CDR1 SEHNR, CDR2 FQNEAQ (reference sequence). The DNA for the CDR3 is TGTGCCAGCAGCCGATTTCTAAACCTCAGGGAACTCTCTGGAAACACCATATATTTT. Its translation is CASSRFLNLRELSGNTIYF.

The chain has TRBV25-1 and TRBJ1-2; maybe TRBD1 (6 bases). Germline CDR1 is MGHDK and CDR2 is SYGVNS. V was trimmed by 7 bases and J by 2 bases, leaving 11 bases between them. The CDR3 runs 13 residues. The CDR3 DNA reads as TGTGCCAGCATATGGGGGCAGAACTATGGCTACACCTTC. It encodes CASIWGQNYGYTF.

The chain has TRBV30 and TRBJ1-1, with D perhaps TRBD1 (6 bases). CDR3 length: 13 residues. V was trimmed by 4 bases and J by 4 bases, leaving 13 bases between them. Germline lookup yields CDR1 GTSNPN and CDR2 SVGIG (reference sequence). In DNA, the CDR3 is TGTGCCTGGACAAGGGGGGGTGTCACTGAAGCTTTCTTT. Protein: CAWTRGGVTEAFF.

This chain uses TRBV15 with TRBJ2-5, with TRBD2 identical over 7 bases. Unmatched junction bases numbered 25, after V lost 0 bases and J lost 9 bases. CDR3 size: 20 residues. Germline loops: CDR1 LNHNV, CDR2 YYDKDF (reference sequence). CDR3 protein: CATSREPPKRGPKLTYSQYF. In DNA form, the CDR3 reads TGTGCCACCAGCAGAGAACCACCTAAGCGGGGTCCGAAACTAACTTACTCCCAGTACTTC.

V gene TRBV5-1 combines with J gene TRBJ2-7; 8 positions agree with TRBD2. The CDR3 is made up of 18 amino acids. V lost 3 bases and J lost 1; bases outside the gene matches: 15. The germline V gene has CDR1 SGHRS and CDR2 YFSETQ. The CDR3 coding sequence is TGCGCCAGCAGCTCGGGGTTAATTGGCGGGAGGTTATCCTACGAGCAGTACTTC. This codes for CASSSGLIGGRLSYEQYF.

V usage is TRBV25-1 and J usage is TRBJ1-4; D is unresolved. Germline CDR1 MGHDK, CDR2 SYGVNS. Deletions cut 3 bases from V and 8 bases from J, with 13 bases between. CDR3 length: 14 residues. The CDR3 protein is CASSEEVEVEKLFF. In DNA form, the CDR3 reads TGTGCCAGCAGTGAGGAGGTAGAGGTGGAAAAACTGTTTTTT.

This clone has a handful of counts. J is TRBJ2-7 and V is TRBV7-9; 8 bases are a match to TRBD2. The J segment lost 6 bases and the V segment lost 1 base, leaving 5 bases of the junction unmatched. Germline CDR1 and CDR2: SEHNR and FQNEAQ (reference sequence). This CDR3 region has 14 residues. The CDR3 DNA follows: TGTGCCAGCAGCTTAGAAGGCGGGGGGCGCGAGCAGTACTTC. Its translation: CASSLEGGGREQYF.

The table lists this clone with a few counts. J is TRBJ1-4 and V is TRBV4-1; no definite D call. Germline CDR1 is MGHRA and CDR2 is YSYEKL. Between the trimmed V and J ends, which lost 6 bases and 4 bases, there was a span of 12 bases. This CDR3 spans 14 amino acids. CDR3 protein: CASRGSQNNEKLFF. Written as DNA, the CDR3 is TGCGCCAGCAGGGGGAGCCAGAATAATGAAAAACTGTTTTTT.

This chain joins TRBV6-1 and TRBJ2-5, with 7 bases that match TRBD1. The end of the DNA aligns better with TRBJ2-7, so the J call may be wrong. This CDR3 has 13 amino acids. Germline CDR1 reads MNHNS; CDR2 reads SASEGT. CDR3 nucleotides: TGTGCCAGCGTATTCGACAGGGACCACGAGCAGTACTTC. Translated: CASVFDRDHEQYF.

This chain links TRBV5-1 with TRBJ2-7; 7 bases fit TRBD2. The germline V gene has CDR1 SGHRS and CDR2 YFSETQ. The CDR3 has 17 residues. After removal of 0 bases from V and 5 bases from J, the junction contained 14 bases not matched to a gene. CDR3 sequence: CASSLGVSAGVGHEQYF. The CDR3 region has the DNA TGCGCCAGCAGCTTGGGGGTCTCCGCGGGAGTGGGGCACGAGCAGTACTTC.

Only one count was recorded for this clone. The rearrangement links TRBV19 to TRBJ2-1; possible D gene TRBD1, 6 bases. Germline assignment: CDR1 LNHDA and CDR2 SQIVND (reference sequence). The CDR3 spans 15 residues. Trimming stripped 3 bases from V and 6 bases from J, with 15 bases between. CDR3 bases: TGTGCCAGTAGTATTCCCCCAGGGGCGGGCAATGAGCAGTTCTTC. Its translation: CASSIPPGAGNEQFF.

This clone is a singleton in its sample. CDR3 coding DNA: TGCAGCGTTGAAGGGAGCCGGGCCCCCGAGGGGGCCTATGGCTACACCTTC. Protein: CSVEGSRAPEGAYGYTF. The chain employs TRBV29-1 and TRBJ1-2, with 7 positions matching TRBD1. With V trimmed by 1 base and J by 4 bases, 15 bases remained unmatched. This CDR3 is built from 17 residues. Germline V gene sequence: CDR1 SQVTM, CDR2 ANQGSEA.

This sequence joins TRBV5-1 and TRBJ2-7; tentatively, D is TRBD2 (5 bases). The germline CDR1 and CDR2 sequences are SGHRS and YFSETQ. The CDR3 contains 14 residues. V was cut by 2 bases and J by 3 bases, with 12 bases left in between. The CDR3 loop is CASSLGGAIYEQYF. DNA of the CDR3: TGCGCCAGCAGCTTAGGAGGTGCGATCTACGAGCAGTACTTC.

The rearrangement joins TRBV7-9 to TRBJ1-4; the D gene is possibly TRBD1 (5 bases). Trimming shortened V by 0 bases and J by 8 bases, and 16 bases separated the two germline ends. This CDR3 has 16 residues. The germline gives CDR1 SEHNR, CDR2 FQNEAQ (reference sequence). The CDR3 protein is CASSLALGGIEEKLFF. CDR3 nucleotide sequence: TGTGCCAGCAGCTTAGCGTTGGGGGGTATCGAAGAAAAACTGTTTTTT.

This chain uses TRBV20-1 with TRBJ2-1; D gene uncertain. V shed 4 bases and J shed 8 bases, with 9 bases lying between them. The CDR3 spans 11 residues. Germline CDR1 and CDR2: DFQATT and SNEGSKA (reference sequence). CDR3 sequence (DNA): TGCAGTGCTAACGAGCGCTATGAGCAGTTCTTC. It is translated as CSANERYEQFF.

This clone was seen more than once but under ten times. This rearrangement joins TRBV5-1 to TRBJ2-4, with 11 bases that match TRBD2. The CDR3 is made up of 18 amino acids. Per germline, CDR1 SGHRS and CDR2 YFSETQ. The trim removed 2 bases at V and 0 bases at J, leaving 7 bases unmatched. CDR3 amino acids: CASSFTSGRGGAKNIQYF. In DNA, the CDR3 is TGCGCCAGCAGCTTCACTAGCGGGAGAGGGGGAGCCAAAAACATTCAGTACTTC.

In its sample, this clone was seen a few times. The CDR3 DNA sequence: TGCGCCAGCAGCTTGACAGGGGCCTATGGCTACACCTTC. Encoded protein: CASSLTGAYGYTF. This rearrangement joins TRBV5-1 to TRBJ1-2; the match to TRBD1 covers 7 bases. The CDR3 is made up of 13 amino acids. The germline CDR1 and CDR2 sequences are SGHRS and YFSETQ. Unmatched junction bases numbered 1, after V lost 1 base and J lost 4 bases. The whole variable domain, remainder taken from reference TRBV5-1 and TRBJ1-2, is KAGVTQTPRYLIKTRGQQVTLSCSPISGHRSVSWYQQTPGQGLQFLFEYFSETQRNKGNFPGRFSGRQFSNSRSEMNVSTLELGDSALYLCASSLTGAYGYTFGSGTRLTVV.

This chain joins TRBV25-1 and TRBJ2-2; 8 bases match TRBD1. The germline V gene has CDR1 MGHDK and CDR2 SYGVNS. This CDR3 is built from 17 residues. After removal of 4 bases from V and 1 base from J, the junction contained 8 bases not matched to a gene. CDR3 residues: CASSGGRTGLNTGELFF. DNA for the CDR3: TGTGCCAGCAGTGGGGGGCGGACAGGGTTGAACACCGGGGAGCTGTTTTTT.